This is a list of T cell receptor beta chains from one sample in a study of cytomegalovirus exposure and HLA in healthy donors. Sequencing used immunoSEQ multiplex PCR; TCRdb keeps in-frame clones, though not all of them. Of around 270,000 clones in the sample, approximately 80% were seen once. Sequenced: PBMCs. Receptor source: a girl between 2 and 10 years old in good health and CMV-seronegative. The CDR3 runs from the conserved cysteine through the conserved F or W. Fields, in order: CDR3 protein, CDR3 DNA, J gene, CDR3 length, V gene, D gene, clone size. A D gene is named only where the DNA matches it firmly. The size of a clone is reported for some rows only, either as once, few or many, or as a class for expanded clones.

cdr3_aa: CASSVGTGAYEQYF
cdr3_nt: TGTGCCAGCAGCGTAGGGACAGGAGCCTACGAGCAGTACTTC
j_call: TRBJ2-7
cdr3_length: 14
v_call: TRBV9
d_call: TRBD1
clone_size: -

cdr3_aa: CASSLSAGGYDEQFF
cdr3_nt: TGTGCCAGCAGCTTATCAGCGGGGGGGTACGATGAGCAGTTCTTC
j_call: TRBJ2-1
cdr3_length: 15
v_call: TRBV7-6
d_call: TRBD2
clone_size: -

cdr3_aa: CASSLGSGPGNERFF
cdr3_nt: TGTGCCAGCAGCTTAGGCAGCGGCCCGGGAAATGAGCGGTTCTTC
j_call: TRBJ2-1
cdr3_length: 15
v_call: TRBV11-2
d_call: -
clone_size: -

cdr3_aa: CASSLGLQGRASDTQYF
cdr3_nt: TGTGCCAGCAGCTTGGGCCTGCAGGGGCGGGCTTCTGATACGCAGTATTTT
j_call: TRBJ2-3
cdr3_length: 17
v_call: TRBV5-6
d_call: -
clone_size: -

cdr3_aa: CASSLFSSTDTQYF
cdr3_nt: TGTGCCAGCAGCTTATTCTCGAGCACAGATACGCAGTATTTT
j_call: TRBJ2-3
cdr3_length: 14
v_call: TRBV11-3
d_call: -
clone_size: few

cdr3_aa: CASNTMTGAWVEQYF
cdr3_nt: TGTGCCAGCAACACTATGACAGGAGCCTGGGTCGAGCAGTACTTC
j_call: TRBJ2-7
cdr3_length: 15
v_call: TRBV27
d_call: -
clone_size: once

cdr3_aa: CASSAPPSYEQYF
cdr3_nt: TGCGCCAGCAGTGCCCCCCCTTCCTACGAGCAGTACTTC
j_call: TRBJ2-7
cdr3_length: 13
v_call: TRBV10-2
d_call: -
clone_size: few

cdr3_aa: CASSLGLAGGLSDTQYF
cdr3_nt: TGTGCCAGCAGCTTAGGATTAGCGGGGGGCCTCTCAGATACGCAGTATTTT
j_call: TRBJ2-3
cdr3_length: 17
v_call: TRBV7-3
d_call: TRBD2
clone_size: -

cdr3_aa: CAWSRLGAETQYF
cdr3_nt: TGTGCCTGGAGTCGCTTGGGAGCAGAGACCCAGTACTTC
j_call: TRBJ2-5
cdr3_length: 13
v_call: TRBV30
d_call: -
clone_size: -

cdr3_aa: CATSSPPEGNTEAFF
cdr3_nt: TGTGCCACCAGCAGCCCCCCGGAGGGTAACACTGAAGCTTTCTTT
j_call: TRBJ1-1
cdr3_length: 15
v_call: TRBV15
d_call: -
clone_size: -

cdr3_aa: CASSVWLVGKWEQFF
cdr3_nt: TGTGCCAGCAGTGTGTGGCTAGTCGGGAAGTGGGAGCAGTTCTTC
j_call: TRBJ2-1
cdr3_length: 15
v_call: TRBV2
d_call: -
clone_size: -

cdr3_aa: CASREDLGAYEQYF
cdr3_nt: TGTGCCAGCAGGGAGGATTTGGGGGCATACGAGCAGTACTTC
j_call: TRBJ2-7
cdr3_length: 14
v_call: TRBV2
d_call: -
clone_size: once

cdr3_aa: CASGTGTAYNEQFF
cdr3_nt: TGTGCCAGCGGTACCGGGACAGCTTACAATGAGCAGTTCTTC
j_call: TRBJ2-1
cdr3_length: 14
v_call: TRBV7-2
d_call: TRBD1
clone_size: -

cdr3_aa: CASSVEAGSYNEQFF
cdr3_nt: TGTGCCAGCAGCGTAGAAGCAGGCTCCTACAATGAGCAGTTCTTC
j_call: TRBJ2-1
cdr3_length: 15
v_call: TRBV9
d_call: -
clone_size: -

cdr3_aa: CASSLANRGNTEAFF
cdr3_nt: TGTGCCAGCAGCTTGGCAAATAGGGGTAACACTGAAGCTTTCTTT
j_call: TRBJ1-1
cdr3_length: 15
v_call: TRBV5-4
d_call: -
clone_size: -

cdr3_aa: CASSLYLAGGGDEKLFF
cdr3_nt: TGTGCCAGCAGCTTATATCTTGCGGGGGGGGGCGATGAAAAACTGTTTTTT
j_call: TRBJ1-4
cdr3_length: 17
v_call: TRBV11-2
d_call: -
clone_size: -

cdr3_aa: CASSFRDRGFGGELFF
cdr3_nt: TGTGCCAGCAGTTTCCGGGACAGGGGTTTTGGCGGGGAGCTGTTTTTT
j_call: TRBJ2-2
cdr3_length: 16
v_call: TRBV28
d_call: TRBD1
clone_size: -

cdr3_aa: CASSWTTTGISEAFF
cdr3_nt: TGCGCCAGCAGCTGGACCACGACAGGGATCTCTGAAGCTTTCTTT
j_call: TRBJ1-1
cdr3_length: 15
v_call: TRBV5-1
d_call: TRBD1
clone_size: -

cdr3_aa: CASSRTGLGYTF
cdr3_nt: TGTGCCAGCAGTCGGACAGGACTGGGCTACACCTTC
j_call: TRBJ1-2
cdr3_length: 12
v_call: TRBV27
d_call: TRBD1
clone_size: -

cdr3_aa: CASSPQGLAGAGYNEQFF
cdr3_nt: TGCGCCAGCAGCCCACAAGGACTAGCGGGAGCGGGTTATAATGAGCAGTTCTTC
j_call: TRBJ2-1
cdr3_length: 18
v_call: TRBV5-1
d_call: TRBD2
clone_size: -

cdr3_aa: CASSGTRAVEQFF
cdr3_nt: TGTGCCAGCAGTGGGACCCGAGCGGTTGAGCAGTTCTTC
j_call: TRBJ2-1
cdr3_length: 13
v_call: TRBV6-1
d_call: -
clone_size: -

cdr3_aa: CASSWTGTGHYGYTF
cdr3_nt: TGTGCCAGCAGCTGGACCGGGACAGGGCACTATGGCTACACCTTC
j_call: TRBJ1-2
cdr3_length: 15
v_call: TRBV7-8
d_call: TRBD1
clone_size: -

cdr3_aa: CASSVVSGSGGEQFF
cdr3_nt: TGTGCCAGCAGCGTAGTTAGCGGGAGCGGCGGTGAGCAGTTCTTC
j_call: TRBJ2-1
cdr3_length: 15
v_call: TRBV7-9
d_call: TRBD2
clone_size: -

cdr3_aa: CASGRELETQYF
cdr3_nt: TGTGCCAGCGGGCGGGAATTGGAGACCCAGTACTTC
j_call: TRBJ2-5
cdr3_length: 12
v_call: TRBV7-9
d_call: -
clone_size: -

cdr3_aa: CAAGGNEQFF
cdr3_nt: TGTGCCGCCGGGGGGAATGAGCAGTTCTTC
j_call: TRBJ2-1
cdr3_length: 10
v_call: TRBV6-5
d_call: TRBD2
clone_size: -

cdr3_aa: CASSLAARGGFGTQYF
cdr3_nt: TGTGCCAGCAGCTTAGCTGCGCGGGGGGGCTTCGGGACCCAGTACTTC
j_call: TRBJ2-5
cdr3_length: 16
v_call: TRBV7-6
d_call: TRBD2
clone_size: -

cdr3_aa: CASSTGGNYGYTF
cdr3_nt: TGTGCCAGCAGCACAGGGGGTAACTATGGCTACACCTTC
j_call: TRBJ1-2
cdr3_length: 13
v_call: TRBV7-3
d_call: TRBD1
clone_size: -

cdr3_aa: CASSLRGQVLNEKLFF
cdr3_nt: TGTGCCAGCAGCTTGAGGGGACAGGTCCTTAATGAAAAACTGTTTTTT
j_call: TRBJ1-4
cdr3_length: 16
v_call: TRBV5-4
d_call: TRBD1
clone_size: -

cdr3_aa: CASSLVAGGNSYNEQFF
cdr3_nt: TGTGCCAGCAGTTTAGTGGCGGGGGGTAACTCCTACAATGAGCAGTTCTTC
j_call: TRBJ2-1
cdr3_length: 17
v_call: TRBV27
d_call: TRBD2
clone_size: -

cdr3_aa: CASSPRTLAVSTDTQYF
cdr3_nt: TGCGCCAGCAGCCCCCGAACCCTAGCGGTGAGCACAGATACGCAGTATTTT
j_call: TRBJ2-3
cdr3_length: 17
v_call: TRBV4-1
d_call: TRBD2
clone_size: -

cdr3_aa: CASSLLGAGNSYEQYF
cdr3_nt: TGTGCCAGCAGCCTCCTAGGGGCGGGAAACTCCTACGAGCAGTACTTC
j_call: TRBJ2-7
cdr3_length: 16
v_call: TRBV7-3
d_call: -
clone_size: -

cdr3_aa: CASSQVGGLGYTF
cdr3_nt: TGCGCCAGCAGCCAAGTCGGGGGGTTGGGCTACACCTTC
j_call: TRBJ1-2
cdr3_length: 13
v_call: TRBV4-1
d_call: -
clone_size: -

cdr3_aa: CASSSQFTGELFF
cdr3_nt: TGTGCCAGCAGCTCACAGTTCACCGGGGAGCTGTTTTTT
j_call: TRBJ2-2
cdr3_length: 13
v_call: TRBV7-3
d_call: -
clone_size: -

cdr3_aa: CATSRDRSGFYPGANVLTF
cdr3_nt: TGTGCCACCAGCAGAGATCGGTCAGGGTTTTATCCTGGGGCCAACGTCCTGACTTTC
j_call: TRBJ2-6
cdr3_length: 19
v_call: TRBV15
d_call: -
clone_size: -

cdr3_aa: CASSEVPGGAGEQYF
cdr3_nt: TGTGCCAGCAGTGAAGTCCCCGGGGGGGCGGGCGAGCAGTACTTC
j_call: TRBJ2-7
cdr3_length: 15
v_call: TRBV2
d_call: TRBD2
clone_size: -

cdr3_aa: CASSPWVRPPLNSPLHF
cdr3_nt: TGTGCCAGCAGTCCTTGGGTCAGGCCCCCATTAAATTCACCCCTCCACTTT
j_call: TRBJ1-6
cdr3_length: 17
v_call: TRBV27
d_call: -
clone_size: -

cdr3_aa: CASSQDTGGSGYTF
cdr3_nt: TGCGCCAGCAGCCAAGATACGGGAGGTAGCGGCTACACCTTC
j_call: TRBJ1-2
cdr3_length: 14
v_call: TRBV4-1
d_call: -
clone_size: -

cdr3_aa: CASSLKPRGGELFF
cdr3_nt: TGTGCCAGCAGCTTAAAGCCCCGGGGCGGGGAGCTGTTTTTT
j_call: TRBJ2-2
cdr3_length: 14
v_call: TRBV7-3
d_call: -
clone_size: few

cdr3_aa: CASSGRQQGFGDTEAFF
cdr3_nt: TGTGCCAGCAGCGGAAGGCAACAAGGGTTCGGGGACACTGAAGCTTTCTTT
j_call: TRBJ1-1
cdr3_length: 17
v_call: TRBV9
d_call: -
clone_size: once

cdr3_aa: CASRRYRDRDSDEQFF
cdr3_nt: TGTGCCAGCAGGAGATACCGGGACAGGGATTCCGATGAGCAGTTCTTC
j_call: TRBJ2-1
cdr3_length: 16
v_call: TRBV11-1
d_call: TRBD1
clone_size: -

cdr3_aa: CASSVAGGNTIYF
cdr3_nt: TGTGCCAGCAGCGTAGCGGGGGGGAACACCATATATTTT
j_call: TRBJ1-3
cdr3_length: 13
v_call: TRBV9
d_call: -
clone_size: -

cdr3_aa: CASSSGTSGSGQETQYF
cdr3_nt: TGTGCCAGCAGCTCAGGGACTAGCGGGAGTGGGCAAGAGACCCAGTACTTC
j_call: TRBJ2-5
cdr3_length: 17
v_call: TRBV5-8
d_call: TRBD2
clone_size: few

cdr3_aa: CASSVAGTSDEQFF
cdr3_nt: TGTGCCAGCAGCGTAGCCGGGACTAGCGATGAGCAGTTCTTC
j_call: TRBJ2-1
cdr3_length: 14
v_call: TRBV9
d_call: TRBD2
clone_size: -

cdr3_aa: CASSSTGGGYSPLHF
cdr3_nt: TGTGCCAGCAGCTCAACAGGGGGCGGTTATTCACCCCTCCACTTT
j_call: TRBJ1-6
cdr3_length: 15
v_call: TRBV5-6
d_call: TRBD1
clone_size: -

cdr3_aa: CATSSPPTTYYNEQFF
cdr3_nt: TGTGCCACCAGCAGCCCACCGACTACCTACTACAATGAGCAGTTCTTC
j_call: TRBJ2-1
cdr3_length: 16
v_call: TRBV15
d_call: -
clone_size: -

cdr3_aa: CASSYGGGEQYF
cdr3_nt: TGTGCCAGCAGCTATGGAGGCGGGGAGCAGTACTTC
j_call: TRBJ2-7
cdr3_length: 12
v_call: TRBV5-6
d_call: -
clone_size: once

cdr3_aa: CASRQWNEQFF
cdr3_nt: TGTGCCAGCAGACAGTGGAATGAGCAGTTCTTC
j_call: TRBJ2-1
cdr3_length: 11
v_call: TRBV2
d_call: -
clone_size: few

cdr3_aa: CASSARADRGTGYTF
cdr3_nt: TGTGCCAGCAGTGCACGGGCCGACAGGGGGACTGGCTACACCTTC
j_call: TRBJ1-2
cdr3_length: 15
v_call: TRBV6-4
d_call: TRBD1
clone_size: -